A single T cell receptor (beta chain) is shown here with its context. Its antigen is still unknown. This entry belongs to a study of shared clonotypes between healthy human individuals. Original data processing: Filtering differed for immunoSEQ, which gave only junction sequences without quality scores. Method: immunoSEQ multiplex PCR; TCRdb's copy keeps in-frame clones and lacks some. V, J and clone size derive from that table, while D and trimming were established from the DNA sequence. This sample yields approximately 1.1 million clones, of which 70% to 80% are seen a single time; under 0.65% belongs to the top ten. The CDR3 is 14 amino acids. V was pared by 4 bases and J by 8 bases, with 17 bases between. Per germline, CDR1 SNHLY and CDR2 FYNNEI. General study results and limits: There were few donors, and this limited the genetic and exposure-history diversity represented. A reduction in generation probabilities was seen for non-shared clonotypes relative to those shared by all four donors.

The TCR originated in a man aged 18-30 years in good health. Some clones in this sample may be carry-over from other donors' samples. Sequencing was performed on memory CD4+ T cells from PBMCs. Sample subset: CD45RA-negative fraction. The gene calls are TRBV2 and TRBJ1-2, with D perhaps TRBD1 (5 bases). The CDR3 DNA reads TGTGCCAGCAGTGGTCTCAGGGAGGGTGAGGGCTACACCTTC. This codes for CASSGLREGEGYTF. The full variable domain, completed using reference TRBV2 and TRBJ1-2, is EPEVTQTPSHQVTQMGQEVILRCVPISNHLYFYWYRQILGQKVEFLVSFYNNEISEKSEIFDDQFSVERPDGSNFTLKIRSTKLEDSAMYFCASSGLREGEGYTFGSGTRLTVV.